What follows is one TCR beta chain and its context. What it binds is unknown. The data originate from a study of PD-L1 blockade in urothelial cancer. Study at large: Study patients had been treated with 0 to 3 previous chemotherapy regimens. Per blood sample, T cells had a median of roughly 150,000.

Clones were sequenced by immunoSEQ multiplex PCR, and TCRdb holds only the in-frame ones, with some missing. The sample holds fewer than 45,000 clones; almost 85% are singletons and the top ten take 3% to 4.5%. CDR1 and CDR2 from the germline V gene are SGHKS and YYEKEE (reference sequence). Trimming cost V 4 bases and J 5 bases; bases outside gene matches: 8. This CDR3 is 16 amino acids long. Study-wide results and limits: Having blood TCR clonality under the median before treatment predicted better survival. For durable-benefit patients, tumor-associated blood clones expanded more at 3 weeks.

Here the sequenced sample was PBMCs, taken around atezolizumab (anti-PD-L1) treatment. The chain recombines TRBV5-5 with TRBJ2-5; 13 nucleotides match TRBD2. The clonotype comes from a man in his 70s with urothelial cancer. The chain's CDR3 is CASSTLLAGGPETQYF. In DNA, the CDR3 is TGTGCCAGCAGCACGCTACTAGCGGGGGGGCCTGAGACCCAGTACTTC.